The entry that follows covers one T cell receptor beta chain sequence. Its cognate antigen is unknown. This sample stems from a study of a mutant IDH1 vaccine in newly diagnosed glioma. Study details: The first vaccination came 4-6 weeks after radiotherapy alone, or with temozolomide cycles. A 62.5% male, 37.5% female split and a mean age of about 43 years characterized treated patients.

Germline CDR1 and CDR2: SNHLY and FYNNEI. Trimming took off 4 bases at V and 5 bases at J, with 11 bases between the two ends. The CDR3 is 13 residues long. Study-level points and caveats: Less than 95% of patients showed vaccine-induced immune responses across multiple MHC alleles. With respect to changes in top peripheral T cell clonotypes, pseudoprogression seemed unrelated.

Assay: immunoSEQ multiplex PCR; the TCRdb copy retains only in-frame clones and omits some. Among 35,000 to 50,000 clones listed, around 85% were seen once. Indicated time point: week 23, last vaccination. All doses held 300 ug of mutant IDH1 20-mer peptide, with topical imiquimod. The sequencing here drew on PBMCs, taken from a glioma patient whose treatment included an IDH1 peptide vaccine. The source is a woman in her late teens or twenties with glioma. Some clones in this sample may be carry-over from other donors' samples. This chain connects TRBV2 to TRBJ1-1, with D unresolved. CDR3 residues: CASSVIGGTEAFF. The CDR3 region has the DNA TGTGCCAGCAGTGTAATTGGTGGAACTGAAGCTTTCTTT.